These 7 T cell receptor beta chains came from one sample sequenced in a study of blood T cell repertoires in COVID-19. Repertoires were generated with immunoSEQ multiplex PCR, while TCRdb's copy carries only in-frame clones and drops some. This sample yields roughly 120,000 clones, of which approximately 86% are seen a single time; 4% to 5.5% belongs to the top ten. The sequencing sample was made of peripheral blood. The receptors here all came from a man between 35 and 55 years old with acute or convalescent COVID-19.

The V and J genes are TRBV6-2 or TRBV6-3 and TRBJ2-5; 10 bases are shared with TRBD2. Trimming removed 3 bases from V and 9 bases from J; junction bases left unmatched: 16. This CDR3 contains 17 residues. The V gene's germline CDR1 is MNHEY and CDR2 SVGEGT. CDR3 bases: TGTGCCAGCAGTTATCCGGCTAGCGGGGGTTCCGGAGTGCCCCAGTACTTC. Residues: CASSYPASGGSGVPQYF.

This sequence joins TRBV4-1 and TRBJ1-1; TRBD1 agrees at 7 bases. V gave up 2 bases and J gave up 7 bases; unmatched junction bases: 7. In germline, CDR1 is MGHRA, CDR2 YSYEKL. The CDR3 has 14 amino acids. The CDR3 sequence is CASSQRQGVGEAFF. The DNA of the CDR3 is TGCGCCAGCAGCCAACGACAGGGAGTTGGTGAAGCTTTCTTT.

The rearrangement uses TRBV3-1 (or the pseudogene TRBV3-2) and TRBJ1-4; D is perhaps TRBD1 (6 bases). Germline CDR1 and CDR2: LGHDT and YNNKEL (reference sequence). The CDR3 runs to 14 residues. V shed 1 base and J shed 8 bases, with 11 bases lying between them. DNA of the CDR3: TGTGCCAGCAGCCAAGGCGAAAGGGGGGAAAAACTGTTTTTT. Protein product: CASSQGERGEKLFF.

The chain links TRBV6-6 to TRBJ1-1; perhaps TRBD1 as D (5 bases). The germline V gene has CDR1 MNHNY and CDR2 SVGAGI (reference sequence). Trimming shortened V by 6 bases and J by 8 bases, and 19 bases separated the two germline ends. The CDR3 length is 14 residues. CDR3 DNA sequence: TGTGCCAGCAGGGAACAAGGGATAAACAGGGAAGCTTTCTTT. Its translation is CASREQGINREAFF.

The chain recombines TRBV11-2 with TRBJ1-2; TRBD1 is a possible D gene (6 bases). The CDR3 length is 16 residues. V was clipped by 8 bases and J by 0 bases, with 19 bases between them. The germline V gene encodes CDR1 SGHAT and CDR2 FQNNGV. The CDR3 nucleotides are TGTGCCAGCCTTGGACAGCTTCTCGACTCTAACTATGGCTACACCTTC. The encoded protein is CASLGQLLDSNYGYTF.

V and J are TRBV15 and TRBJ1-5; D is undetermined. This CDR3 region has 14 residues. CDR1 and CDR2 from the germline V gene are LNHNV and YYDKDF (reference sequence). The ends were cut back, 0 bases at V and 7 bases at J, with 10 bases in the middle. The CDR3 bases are TGTGCCACCAGCAGAGATAAGAGCGGGCAGCCCCAGCATTTT. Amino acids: CATSRDKSGQPQHF.

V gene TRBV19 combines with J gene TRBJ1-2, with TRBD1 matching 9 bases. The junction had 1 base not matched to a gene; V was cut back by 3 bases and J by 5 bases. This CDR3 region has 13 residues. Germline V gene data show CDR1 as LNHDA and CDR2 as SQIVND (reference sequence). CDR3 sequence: CASSIGTGYGYTF. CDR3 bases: TGTGCCAGTAGTATTGGGACAGGGTATGGCTACACCTTC.